This T cell receptor (beta chain) came from a study of T-cell reconstitution after alpha-beta-depleted transplantation in children. V shed 2 bases and J shed 0 bases, with 8 bases lying between them. This CDR3 contains 15 residues. Germline values: CDR1 MNHEY, CDR2 SVGAGI. Researchers prepared the TCRbeta library using unique molecular identifiers, the study reports. TCRdb recomputed calls from the PCR reads with MiXCR, one row per CDR3 protein. Of some 460,000 distinct CDR3 sequences detected, roughly 17% appear once; the ten largest clones hold about 32%. V and J are TRBV6-5 and TRBJ1-3; D unresolved. The specimen was PBMCs, mostly from graft donor cells, collected 360 days after TCRalphabeta/CD19-depleted stem cell transplant. This receptor was taken from a boy in the first two years of life who had a stem cell transplant for Wiskott-Aldrich syndrome, so the T cells may come from the graft donor. CDR3: CASSYSRSSGNTIYF. The DNA for the CDR3 is TGTGCCAGCAGTTACAGTAGAAGCTCTGGAAACACCATATATTTT.